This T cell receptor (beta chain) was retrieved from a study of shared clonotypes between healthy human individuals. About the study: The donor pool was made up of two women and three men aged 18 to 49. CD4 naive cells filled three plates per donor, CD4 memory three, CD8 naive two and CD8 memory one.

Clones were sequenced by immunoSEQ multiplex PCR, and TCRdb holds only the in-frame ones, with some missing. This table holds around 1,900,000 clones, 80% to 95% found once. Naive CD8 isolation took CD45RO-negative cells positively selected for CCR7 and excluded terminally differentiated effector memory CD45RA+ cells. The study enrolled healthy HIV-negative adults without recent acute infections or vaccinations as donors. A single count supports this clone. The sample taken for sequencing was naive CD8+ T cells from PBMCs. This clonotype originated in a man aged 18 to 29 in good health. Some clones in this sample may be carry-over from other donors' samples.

CDR3 region: CASSSTVMNTEAFF. Here the CDR3 DNA reads TGTGCCAGCAGCTCGACAGTTATGAACACTGAAGCTTTCTTT. This rearrangement joins TRBV7-9 to TRBJ1-1; tentatively, D is TRBD1 (5 bases). V lost 4 bases and J lost 0, with 9 bases in between. The V gene's germline CDR1 is SEHNR and CDR2 FQNEAQ (reference sequence). This CDR3 is 14 amino acids long.